The sequence of this TCR beta chain was determined in a study of shared clonotypes between healthy human individuals. Study as a whole: A couple of women and a few men aged 18 to 49 served as donors.

Notes on this clone: A junction boundary mismatches the germline segment, possibly from a read error.

As processed by the authors: Filtering was not the same, since immunoSEQ gave junction-only sequences without quality scores. Sequencing used immunoSEQ multiplex PCR; TCRdb keeps in-frame clones, though not all of them. V, J and clone size reflect that table, while D and trimming were determined from the DNA. The sample lists under 600,000 clones, roughly 95% seen once, with 0.064% in the top ten. Germline CDR1 and CDR2: SEHNR and FQNEAQ (reference sequence). The CDR3 contains 12 residues. The receptor was isolated from a woman in her twenties or thirties in good health. V usage is TRBV7-9 and J usage is TRBJ1-2, with D hard to call. The source material was naive CD4+ T cells sorted from blood. This sample's subset: CD45RA+ positively selected. The DNA of the CDR3 is TGTGCCAGCAGCTTAGATCGATCTTCGTCTGACTTC. Amino acid sequence: CASSLDRSSSDF.